A single count supports the clone carrying this T cell receptor beta chain. Its antigen is as yet unknown. This sample includes further DNA sequences coding for the same CDR3. The entry originates in a study of cytomegalovirus exposure and HLA in healthy donors. Trimming stripped 4 bases from V and 7 bases from J, with 10 bases between. Germline assignment: CDR1 MNHEY and CDR2 SVGAGI. The CDR3 extends over 12 amino acids. Points from the study as a whole: As immune exposure information, only CMV serostatus was available. Differences between HLA loci emerged in a later analysis of TCR association rates, with DRB1 most and HLA-C fewest. It was likely that a cluster of highly shared sequence variants was a sequencing artifact.

60 Vbeta and 13 Jbeta primers were used in PCR. Original handling: An analysis that came later counted around 80 million unique TCR beta chains, roughly 11 million shared. Measured with immunoSEQ multiplex PCR; TCRdb has only the in-frame clones, and not every one. V, J and clone size derive from that table, while D and trimming were established from the DNA sequence. Of hundreds of thousands of clones in the sample, approximately 70% were seen once. This clonotype was obtained from a woman aged 25-40 years in good health and CMV-seronegative. This sequence joins TRBV6-5 and TRBJ1-2; D remains ambiguous. Specimen: PBMCs. The CDR3 loop reads CASSSAVGGYTF. CDR3 in DNA: TGTGCCAGCAGTTCAGCGGTTGGTGGCTACACCTTC.